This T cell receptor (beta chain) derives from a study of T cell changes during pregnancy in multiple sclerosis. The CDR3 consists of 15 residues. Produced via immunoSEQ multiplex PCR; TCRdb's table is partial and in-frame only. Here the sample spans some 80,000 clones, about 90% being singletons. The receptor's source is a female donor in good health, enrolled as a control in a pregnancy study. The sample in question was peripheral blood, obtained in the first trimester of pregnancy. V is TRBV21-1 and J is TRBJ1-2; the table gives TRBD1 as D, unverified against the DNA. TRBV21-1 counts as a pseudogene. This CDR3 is CAASRGTELVYGYTF. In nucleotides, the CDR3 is TGTGCCGCGTCCCGCGGGACAGAACTCGTATATGGCTACACCTTC.